The next 19 T cell receptor beta chains were all read from a single sample in a study of cytomegalovirus exposure and HLA in healthy donors. PCR involved 60 Vbeta and 13 Jbeta primers. Libraries were prepared by immunoSEQ multiplex PCR; TCRdb keeps only in-frame clonotypes and omits some of them. The table records about 95,000 clones, about 74% of them present only once. Sequenced material: PBMCs. The source of these receptors is a woman between 50 and 59 years old in good health and CMV-seropositive.

The chain has TRBV11-1 and TRBJ2-7; D remains ambiguous. The germline CDR1 and CDR2 sequences are SGHAT and FQDESV (reference sequence). With 3 bases removed from V and 5 bases from J, the gap between germline ends came to 11 bases. This CDR3 region has 13 residues. CDR3 coding DNA: TGTGCCAGCAGCTTCATATCAGGCAACGAGCAGTACTTC. The encoded protein is CASSFISGNEQYF.

The rearrangement links TRBV6-1 to TRBJ2-7, with 7 bases that match TRBD2. There are 13 residues in the CDR3. V lost 5 bases to trimming and J lost 0 bases; unmatched junction nucleotides: 1. CDR1 and CDR2 from the germline V gene are MNHNS and SASEGT. CDR3 region: CASSKRDSYEQYF. CDR3 DNA sequence: TGTGCCAGCAGTAAGCGGGACTCCTACGAGCAGTACTTC.

This clone was seen a few times. The chain couples TRBV6-5 to TRBJ2-3; possibly TRBD2 for D (5 bases). Deletions cut 4 bases from V and 1 base from J, with 12 bases between. CDR1 and CDR2 from the germline V gene are MNHEY and SVGAGI. The CDR3 consists of 15 residues. CDR3 residues: CASSSSGAGTDTQYF. The CDR3 DNA reads TGTGCCAGCAGTTCTAGTGGAGCGGGCACAGATACGCAGTATTTT.

The chain is built from TRBV5-4 and TRBJ2-2; D possibly corresponds to TRBD2 (6 bases). Germline values: CDR1 SGHNT, CDR2 YYREEE (reference sequence). The CDR3 spans 17 residues. V lost 0 bases and J lost 1, with 13 bases in between. The CDR3 nucleotides are TGTGCCAGCAGCTTGGGAGGAGGACTACAGAACACCGGGGAGCTGTTTTTT. Translation: CASSLGGGLQNTGELFF. Full variable domain (rest looked up from reference TRBV5-4 and TRBJ2-2): ETGVTQSPTHLIKTRGQQVTLRCSSQSGHNTVSWYQQALGQGPQFIFQYYREEENGRGNFPPRFSGLQFPNYSSELNVNALELDDSALYLCASSLGGGLQNTGELFFGEGSRLTVL.

The chain links TRBV7-9 to TRBJ1-2; a weak D match, TRBD1 (5 bases). The germline CDR1 and CDR2 sequences are SEHNR and FQNEAQ (reference sequence). This CDR3 spans 15 amino acids. V lost 1 base, J lost 4 bases, and 13 bases lay in between. The CDR3 loop reads CASSLDPAGLYGYTF. In DNA, the CDR3 is TGTGCCAGCAGCTTAGACCCAGCGGGGCTCTATGGCTACACCTTC. Drawing the rest from reference TRBV7-9 and TRBJ1-2, the complete variable domain is DTGVSQNPRHKITKRGQNVTFRCDPISEHNRLYWYRQTLGQGPEFLTYFQNEAQLEKSRLLSDRFSAERPKGSFSTLEIQRTEQGDSAMYLCASSLDPAGLYGYTFGSGTRLTVV.

This clone was counted only a few times. The V call is TRBV7-6, the J call TRBJ1-2; D call uncertain. The CDR3 covers 13 residues. V was trimmed by 1 base and J by 6 bases, leaving 9 bases between them. The germline V gene encodes CDR1 SGHVS and CDR2 FNYEAQ. CDR3 DNA: TGTGCCAGCAGCTTAGAATCGGTAAATGGCTACACCTTC. As protein: CASSLESVNGYTF.

This chain connects TRBV21-1 to TRBJ2-2; the table calls TRBD2, which could not be checked here. TRBV21-1 is a recognized pseudogene. CDR3 length equals 17 residues. As DNA, the CDR3 is TGTGCCAGCAGCTTAGCGGGAGGGCCGGGGAACACCGGGGAGCTGTTTTTT. Protein: CASSLAGGPGNTGELFF.

The V and J genes are TRBV30 and TRBJ2-7; 7 bases map to TRBD1. V lost 8 bases and J lost 1; bases outside the gene matches: 11. The CDR3 extends over 14 amino acids. The germline V gene has CDR1 GTSNPN and CDR2 SVGIG (reference sequence). The CDR3 here is CAAKVKDRSYEQYF. Written as DNA, the CDR3 is TGTGCCGCGAAAGTGAAGGACAGGTCCTACGAGCAGTACTTC.

This sequence joins TRBV6-4 and TRBJ2-1; no reliable D call. V lost 3 bases to trimming and J lost 3 bases, with 6 bases between them. Germline V gene data show CDR1 as MRHNA and CDR2 as SNTAGT. This CDR3 is 13 amino acids long. CDR3 region: CASSEGDYNEQFF. CDR3 DNA: TGTGCCAGCAGTGAAGGAGACTACAATGAGCAGTTCTTC.

In nucleotides, the CDR3 is TGCGCCAGCAGTGGGACCAGGGGGGCGGTGGAGCAGTACTTC. Translating it yields CASSGTRGAVEQYF. V gene TRBV10-2 combines with J gene TRBJ2-7; weak D call: TRBD1 (7 bases). Germline V CDR1 and CDR2: WSHSY, SAAADI. Trimming pared 4 bases from V and 7 bases from J, leaving 17 bases between. The CDR3 covers 14 residues.

CDR3 in amino acids: CASKTGSYNEQFF. The CDR3, as DNA: TGTGCCAGCAAAACAGGCAGCTACAATGAGCAGTTCTTC. The chain combines TRBV27 with TRBJ2-1, with D possibly being TRBD1 (5 bases). V shed 7 bases and J shed 3 bases, with 10 bases lying between them. Germline CDR1 is MNHEY and CDR2 is SMNVEV (reference sequence). The CDR3 totals 13 residues.

J is TRBJ1-5 and V is TRBV28; 10 bases match TRBD1. CDR3 size: 15 residues. V lost 2 bases, J lost 7 bases, and 5 bases stayed unmatched. The germline CDR1 and CDR2 sequences are MDHEN and SYDVKM. The CDR3 coding sequence is TGTGCCAGCAGTTTAGCGGGACAGGGGTTCCAGCCCCAGCATTTT. Amino acids: CASSLAGQGFQPQHF.

The chain carries TRBV27 and TRBJ1-2; tentatively, D is TRBD1 (5 bases). This CDR3 spans 14 amino acids. Germline-derived CDR1 and CDR2 are MNHEY and SMNVEV (reference sequence). V dropped 6 bases and J dropped 8 bases, with 19 bases sitting between them. CDR3 nucleotides: TGTGCCAGCAGCACCCTCGGGGGTAACGTCGGCTACACCTTC. It translates to CASSTLGGNVGYTF.

The rearrangement links TRBV7-3 to TRBJ2-7; 15 bases agree with TRBD2. The CDR3 has 15 amino acids. The trim removed 2 bases at V and 4 bases at J, leaving 0 bases unmatched. Germline CDR1 and CDR2: SGHTA and FQGTGA. This CDR3 reads CASSLGLAGGYEQYF. Written as DNA, the CDR3 is TGTGCCAGCAGCTTAGGACTAGCGGGAGGGTACGAGCAGTACTTC. Variable domain in full (rest from reference TRBV7-3 and TRBJ2-7): GAGVSQTPSNKVTEKGKYVELRCDPISGHTALYWYRQSLGQGPEFLIYFQGTGAADDSGLPNDRFFAVRPEGSVSTLKIQRTERGDSAVYLCASSLGLAGGYEQYFGPGTRLTVT.

This clone has just a few counts. The chain couples TRBV28 to TRBJ2-5; no definite D call. This CDR3 is 12 amino acids long. From germline, CDR1 is MDHEN and CDR2 SYDVKM. V was shortened by 4 bases and J by 5 bases, with 8 bases between the two germline ends. The CDR3 sequence: CASSWSRETQYF. The DNA for the CDR3 is TGTGCCAGCAGTTGGTCGAGGGAGACCCAGTACTTC.

The rearrangement uses TRBV6-5 and TRBJ2-1; TRBD2 matches 8 bases. The CDR3 contains 14 residues. V lost 5 bases and J lost 3; bases outside the gene matches: 3. The germline V gene has CDR1 MNHEY and CDR2 SVGAGI. CDR3 loop: CASSLAGNYNEQFF. DNA for the CDR3: TGTGCCAGCAGTCTAGCGGGCAACTACAATGAGCAGTTCTTC.

The CDR3 DNA reads TGTGCCAGCAGTTTTCCGGGACAACCAAGCTCCTACGAGCAGTACTTC. It is translated as CASSFPGQPSSYEQYF. The rearrangement uses TRBV28 and TRBJ2-7, with D possibly matching TRBD1 (6 bases). Germline V gene sequence: CDR1 MDHEN, CDR2 SYDVKM. This CDR3 is built from 16 residues. With 3 bases removed from V and 0 bases from J, the gap between germline ends came to 15 bases.

The CDR3 region is CASRGGQGSYEQYF. As DNA, the CDR3 is TGTGCCAGCAGAGGGGGACAGGGTTCCTACGAGCAGTACTTC. V gene TRBV27 combines with J gene TRBJ2-5; 9 bases fit TRBD1. The assigned J gene may be wrong: the sequence end matches TRBJ2-7 better. This CDR3 has 14 residues. The germline V gene encodes CDR1 MNHEY and CDR2 SMNVEV (reference sequence).

The CDR3 sequence: CAISEIAGTPNNEQFF. The DNA of the CDR3 is TGTGCCATCAGTGAAATAGCGGGAACCCCTAACAATGAGCAGTTCTTC. This sequence joins TRBV10-3 and TRBJ2-1; 8 positions agree with TRBD2. CDR1 is ENHRY and CDR2 is SYGVKD in the germline V gene. This CDR3 has 16 residues. The V segment lost 3 bases and the J segment 5 bases; nucleotides outside the gene matches: 9.